These 28 T cell receptor delta chains originate from one sample sequenced in a study of gamma-delta chains in newborns, infants, children. TCRdb re-called the reads through CATT. The sample includes about 11,000 delta-chain clones, 3% to 4% seen only once; the top ten take 8% to 9.5%. The sequencing input was blood. All receptors derive from a child who was a newborn, infant or young child, either healthy, febrile or measles-vaccinated (not recorded which).

V usage is TRDV1 and J usage is TRDJ1; 9 bases fit TRDD3. This CDR3 is built from 21 residues. Germline V gene sequence: CDR1 TSWWSYY, CDR2 QGS. With 4 bases clipped from V and 0 bases from J, the junction kept 21 bases outside the gene matches. This chain's CDR3 is CALGVLLTTWGYDWYTDKLIF. The CDR3 DNA reads TGTGCTCTTGGGGTCCTTCTCACGACTTGGGGATACGACTGGTACACCGATAAACTCATCTTT.

Within the sample, this clone is medium-sized. V is TRDV2 and J is TRDJ1; 13 bases are a match to TRDD3. CDR1 is GEAIGNYY, CDR2 EKD, per germline. The CDR3 is made up of 19 amino acids. The V gene end was trimmed by 2 bases and the J gene end by 8 bases; junction bases not matched to a gene: 19. CDR3 DNA: TGTGCCTGTGACAAGGTGGTCCCCACTGGGGGATACGCGGCGTACAAACTCATCTTT. It specifies CACDKVVPTGGYAAYKLIF.

In its sample, this clone ranks as medium-sized. V is TRDV1 and J is TRDJ1, with TRDD2 matching over 7 bases. The CDR3 is 17 amino acids. Germline V gene lookup returns CDR1 TSWWSYY and CDR2 QGS. V gave up 2 bases and J gave up 0 bases; unmatched junction bases: 9. CDR3 loop: CALGEGLPVSYTDKLIF. The CDR3 region has the DNA TGTGCTCTTGGGGAAGGCCTTCCTGTGTCCTACACCGATAAACTCATCTTT.

This clone is deemed medium-sized. Other DNA variants within this sample encode the same CDR3. J is TRDJ3 and V is TRDV2; 9 positions match TRDD3. V lost 3 bases and J lost 5; bases outside the gene matches: 7. The CDR3 runs 17 residues. CDR1 GEAIGNYY and CDR2 EKD come from the germline V gene. The DNA of the CDR3 is TGTGCCTGTGACCCTACTGGGGGAGTACGGGACACCCGACAGATGTTTTTC. Protein sequence: CACDPTGGVRDTRQMFF.

This clone was observed a handful of times. The rearrangement joins TRDV2 to TRDJ1; TRDD3 matches 12 bases. Germline CDR1 is GEAIGNYY and CDR2 is EKD. This CDR3 contains 16 residues. With 2 bases clipped from V and 3 bases from J, the junction kept 6 bases outside the gene matches. The CDR3 here is CACDNFTGGYSDKLIF. The CDR3 DNA reads TGTGCCTGTGACAACTTTACTGGGGGATACTCCGATAAACTCATCTTT.

The chain recombines TRDV2 with TRDJ1; 9 positions match TRDD3. The V and J ends lost 1 base and 0 bases, in that order; junction bases with no gene match: 2. This CDR3 comprises 15 residues. The V gene's germline CDR1 is GEAIGNYY and CDR2 EKD. As DNA, the CDR3 is TGTGCCTGTGACACTGGGGGATATCACACCGATAAACTCATCTTT. Its protein product is CACDTGGYHTDKLIF.

This clone was detected only a few times. The rearrangement joins TRDV3 to TRDJ1, with TRDD3 identical over 7 bases. In germline, CDR1 is TVYSNPD, CDR2 GDNSRS (reference sequence). Trimming at V came to 3 bases and at J to 0 bases, leaving 28 bases not matched to a gene. CDR3 length equals 21 residues. The CDR3 DNA follows: TGTGCCTTCGAGGGGCAGATCCGTGGCAGCGGGGGATCTACCGACACCGATAAACTCATCTTT. As protein: CAFEGQIRGSGGSTDTDKLIF.

This clone qualifies as medium-sized (0.01 to 0.1%). The chain employs TRDV1 and TRDJ1; possible D gene TRDD3, 5 bases. The CDR3 runs to 14 residues. Deletions cut 6 bases from V and 0 bases from J, with 11 bases between. Germline-derived CDR1 and CDR2 are TSWWSYY and QGS. The CDR3: CALGLRGYTDKLIF. In DNA form, the CDR3 reads TGTGCTCTTGGACTCCGGGGGTACACCGATAAACTCATCTTT.

This clone came up a few times. The protein given in TCRdb and the translation of the DNA differ at residue 3, and the sequence presented here derives from the DNA. The gene calls are TRDV2 and TRDJ3, with 11 bases that match TRDD3. From germline, CDR1 is GEAIGNYY and CDR2 EKD. There are 17 residues in the CDR3. The CDR3 sequence: CAGDILGDTWDTRQMFF. Written as DNA, the CDR3 is TGTGCCGGTGACATACTGGGGGATACCTGGGACACCCGACAGATGTTTTTC.

A note on this clone: The protein recorded in TCRdb does not match the translated DNA at residue 15; the protein presented here comes from translating the DNA. The chain couples TRDV2 to TRDJ1, with D possibly being TRDD3 (6 bases). CDR3 length: 17 amino acids. Per the germline V gene, CDR1 is GEAIGNYY and CDR2 is EKD. CDR3: CACDTVGSTGRSDKPIF. In DNA form, the CDR3 reads TGTGCCTGTGACACCGTAGGCTCGACTGGGAGGAGCGATAAACCCATCTTT.

This clone is deemed medium-sized. The chain is built from TRDV2 and TRDJ1; 11 bases align to TRDD3. Germline V gene sequence: CDR1 GEAIGNYY, CDR2 EKD. The CDR3 length is 16 residues. Trimming took 5 bases from V and 0 from J; bases not matched to a gene: 7. The CDR3 nucleotides are TGTGCCTGTGCCGTACTGGGGGATAGATACACCGATAAACTCATCTTT. Its translation: CACAVLGDRYTDKLIF.

In this sample, this clone turned up a few times. CDR3 in amino acids: CALGEPPPGYWGFHTDKLIF. Written as DNA, the CDR3 is TGTGCTCTTGGGGAACCCCCCCCCGGGTACTGGGGATTTCACACCGATAAACTCATCTTT. J is TRDJ1 and V is TRDV1, with 7 bases lining up with TRDD3. Trimming cost V 1 base and J 0 bases; bases outside gene matches: 17. CDR3 size: 20 residues. Germline CDR1 is TSWWSYY and CDR2 is QGS.

This clone was counted a few times. The rearrangement joins TRDV1 to TRDJ1; D might be TRDD3 (7 bases). V dropped 4 bases and J dropped 3 bases, with 45 bases sitting between them. This CDR3 comprises 25 residues. The germline CDR1 and CDR2 sequences are TSWWSYY and QGS. CDR3 loop: CALGVVDRPIKYAGYFLSMADKLIF. The CDR3 DNA is TGTGCTCTTGGGGTCGTCGATCGCCCCATCAAATATGCGGGATACTTCCTCTCTATGGCCGATAAACTCATCTTT.

This clone is judged large. The rearrangement joins TRDV2 to TRDJ4, with TRDD3 matching 11 bases. V lost 2 bases, J lost 6 bases, and 4 bases stayed unmatched. CDR1 is GEAIGNYY and CDR2 is EKD in the germline V gene. This CDR3 is 13 amino acids long. The CDR3 DNA is TGTGCCTGTGACAAAATACTGGGGGATACCCTGATCTTT. Translated, it gives CACDKILGDTLIF.

This clone was observed a few times. This chain uses TRDV1 with TRDJ1; no reliable D call. V lost 1 base and J lost 1, with 10 bases in between. The CDR3 runs 15 residues. From germline, CDR1 is TSWWSYY and CDR2 QGS. The CDR3 loop reads CALGEPLRATDKLIF. The DNA of the CDR3 is TGTGCTCTTGGGGAACCCTTACGCGCCACCGATAAACTCATCTTT.

The DNA for the CDR3 is TGTGCTCTTGGGGAATCGAATGCCGCCTTTACTGGGGGATACGGCTCTACCGATAAACTCATCTTT. It specifies CALGESNAAFTGGYGSTDKLIF. The chain combines TRDV1 with TRDJ1, with 13 positions matching TRDD3. Germline CDR1 is TSWWSYY and CDR2 is QGS. V shed 2 bases and J 2 bases; nucleotides not matched to a gene: 20. The CDR3 extends over 22 amino acids.

Relative to its sample, this clone is medium-sized. V gene TRDV2 combines with J gene TRDJ1; 12 nucleotides agree with TRDD3. V dropped 0 bases and J dropped 0; count of bases not matched to a gene: 13. In germline, CDR1 is GEAIGNYY, CDR2 EKD. The CDR3 is made up of 20 amino acids. The CDR3 DNA follows: TGTGCCTGTGACACCCTCCCCTGGGGGATACGCTCCGAGTACACCGATAAACTCATCTTT. Its protein is CACDTLPWGIRSEYTDKLIF.

Only a few counts were recorded for this clone. The junction shows a germline mismatch at one end, possibly a read error. This chain links TRDV1 with TRDJ1; D may be TRDD3 (6 bases). CDR3 length equals 19 residues. The germline CDR1 and CDR2 sequences are TSWWSYY and QGS. The CDR3 bases are TGTGCTCCTGGGGAACTAGGATTTGATGGTTGGGGGTACACCGATAAACTCATCTTT. Translation: CAPGELGFDGWGYTDKLIF.

Here the CDR3 DNA reads TGTGCTCTTGGGGAGCCCTCTCCAGGGTGGGATACCTCTCGAGATAAACTCATCTTT. It translates to CALGEPSPGWDTSRDKLIF. This chain joins TRDV1 and TRDJ1, with 7 bases identical to TRDD3. Trimming cost V 3 bases and J 5 bases; bases outside gene matches: 21. This CDR3 comprises 19 residues. CDR1 and CDR2 (germline): TSWWSYY, QGS.

On this clone: One base away lies a much larger clone, so this may be a sequencing read error. This same CDR3 is encoded by further DNA sequences in the sample. The CDR3, as DNA: TGTGCCTGTGACACCGTCGGCGGGGGTCGGAATAAACTCATCTTT. This sequence encodes CACDTVGGGRNKLIF. The chain combines TRDV2 with TRDJ1; TRDD3 might be the D (5 bases). The CDR3 is 15 amino acids. Germline values: CDR1 GEAIGNYY, CDR2 EKD. Between the trimmed V and J ends, which lost 0 bases and 6 bases, there was a span of 16 bases.

This clone occurred a few times. The chain uses TRDV2 and TRDJ1; TRDD3 matches at 7 bases. V trimming: 3 bases; J trimming: 7 bases; junction bases outside the gene matches: 19. The CDR3 has 17 amino acids. The germline CDR1 and CDR2 sequences are GEAIGNYY and EKD. DNA for the CDR3: TGTGCCTGTGACGGAGAATACTGGGGATCACCTTCTCTTAAACTCATCTTT. Amino acid sequence: CACDGEYWGSPSLKLIF.

The J gene is TRDJ1, while no V gene call was made; the table calls TRDD3, which could not be checked here. There are 18 residues in the CDR3. CDR3 coding DNA: TGTGCTCTTGGGGAACTGGACGGGGATACGGGAGCTGTCGATAAACTCATCTTT. Protein product: CALGELDGDTGAVDKLIF.

The CDR3 spells CALGETAFLHHRRHWGLGYTDKLIF. CDR3 coding DNA: TGTGCTCTTGGGGAAACGGCCTTCCTACACCACCGAAGACACTGGGGTTTAGGGTACACCGATAAACTCATCTTT. The chain carries TRDV1 and TRDJ1; 9 positions agree with TRDD2. The CDR3 consists of 25 residues. V shed 2 bases, J shed 0 bases, and the junction held 31 bases outside the gene matches. CDR1 and CDR2 from the germline V gene are TSWWSYY and QGS.

To note about this clone: The TCRdb record carries a much larger clone's protein, which differs from this DNA's translation at residue 4; a read error is the likely cause, and the protein listed here is the DNA translation. V is TRDV2 and J is TRDJ3, with 8 nucleotides matching TRDD3. Germline V gene data show CDR1 as GEAIGNYY and CDR2 as EKD. The CDR3 contains 18 residues. CDR3 sequence reads: CACNTVWGSSWDTRQMFF. CDR3 bases: TGTGCCTGTAACACGGTCTGGGGGAGCTCCTGGGACACCCGACAGATGTTTTTC.

The V and J genes are TRDV1 and TRDJ1; no definite D call. Between the trimmed V and J ends, which lost 3 bases and 0 bases, there was a span of 11 bases. The CDR3 spans 15 residues. The germline gives CDR1 TSWWSYY, CDR2 QGS. CDR3 in amino acids: CALGDSRLHTDKLIF. In DNA, the CDR3 is TGTGCTCTTGGGGACTCCCGGTTACACACCGATAAACTCATCTTT.

The chain is built from TRDV1 and TRDJ1; 8 bases are shared with TRDD3. The CDR3 sequence is 24 residues long. V dropped 3 bases and J dropped 0; count of bases not matched to a gene: 30. In germline, CDR1 is TSWWSYY, CDR2 QGS. The CDR3 DNA sequence: TGTGCTCTTGGGGAGGTTTGGGGTTTCCCACGCTTCCACGGGGGGATAGAGTACACCGATAAACTCATCTTT. Residues: CALGEVWGFPRFHGGIEYTDKLIF.

This clone rates as medium-sized. This rearrangement joins TRDV2 to TRDJ1; the match to TRDD3 covers 7 bases. V gave up 4 bases and J gave up 2 bases; unmatched junction bases: 12. Germline CDR1 and CDR2: GEAIGNYY and EKD. This CDR3 spans 16 amino acids. CDR3 sequence reads: CACDQLAGGETDKLIF. CDR3 sequence (DNA): TGTGCCTGTGATCAACTCGCTGGGGGGGAAACCGATAAACTCATCTTT.

Concerning this clone itself: The DNA translation disagrees with the TCRdb protein at residue 12, so the protein in this description comes from the DNA. The chain employs TRDV1 and TRDJ1; possible D gene TRDD3, 5 bases. Germline V gene lookup returns CDR1 TSWWSYY and CDR2 QGS. There are 16 residues in the CDR3. As DNA, the CDR3 is TGTGCTCTTGGGGAACCAAGTGGGGTTGAGGCCGAAAAACTCATCTTT. Encoded protein: CALGEPSGVEAEKLIF.